This T cell receptor beta chain was retrieved from a study of beta chain features in type 1 diabetes. This clone occurred a few times. Its target is unknown. The authors reverse transcribed all of the isolated RNA, so sequencing captured expressed TCRB transcripts. Only in-frame clones appear in the TCRdb table, and some are missing; sequencing was by immunoSEQ multiplex PCR. The repertoire includes fewer than 300,000 clones, 11% of them detected once, and approximately 0.015% sits in the top ten. This CDR3 comprises 17 residues. Germline CDR1 and CDR2: LGHNA and YSLEER. The J segment lost 2 bases and the V segment lost 3 bases, leaving 9 bases of the junction unmatched. The study's findings and limits: Naive, central memory and Treg TCRB repertoires seemed to resemble each other more closely in patients than they did in healthy donors. The study found moderately but significantly shorter TCRB CDR3s in all four CD4+ subsets of Type 1 diabetes patients. The analysis here could not establish whether HLA type shapes TCRB rearrangement.

All sorted populations exceeded 95% purity. The clonotype originates from a man aged 30 to 39 with type 1 diabetes. Material: naive CD4+ T cells from blood. This sequence joins TRBV4-3 and TRBJ1-3, with 8 bases that match TRBD1. Here the CDR3 DNA reads TGCGCCAGCAGCCAGGTCAGGGGGCGACTTACTGGAAACACCATATATTTT. Its protein product is CASSQVRGRLTGNTIYF.